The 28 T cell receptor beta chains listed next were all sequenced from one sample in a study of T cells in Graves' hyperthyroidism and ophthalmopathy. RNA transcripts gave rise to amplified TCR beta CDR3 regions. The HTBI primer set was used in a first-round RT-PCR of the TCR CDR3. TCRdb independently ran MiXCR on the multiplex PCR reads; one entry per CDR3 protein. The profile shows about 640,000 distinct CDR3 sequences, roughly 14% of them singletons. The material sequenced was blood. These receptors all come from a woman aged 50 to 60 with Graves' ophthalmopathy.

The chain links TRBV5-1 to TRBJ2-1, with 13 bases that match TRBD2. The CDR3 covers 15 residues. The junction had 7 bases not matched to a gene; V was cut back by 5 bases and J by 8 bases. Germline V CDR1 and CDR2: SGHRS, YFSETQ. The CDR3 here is CASRRTSGRADEQFF. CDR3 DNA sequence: TGCGCCAGCAGAAGAACTAGCGGGAGGGCCGATGAGCAGTTCTTC.

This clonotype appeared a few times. In nucleotides, the CDR3 is TGCGCCAGCAGCAACCCTCTTAGCGGGAGGTCCGGGGAGCTGTTTTTT. This encodes CASSNPLSGRSGELFF. V and J are TRBV5-1 and TRBJ2-2; 10 bases agree with TRBD2. V lost 4 bases, J lost 6 bases, and 9 bases stayed unmatched. Germline-derived CDR1 and CDR2 are SGHRS and YFSETQ. CDR3 length equals 16 residues.

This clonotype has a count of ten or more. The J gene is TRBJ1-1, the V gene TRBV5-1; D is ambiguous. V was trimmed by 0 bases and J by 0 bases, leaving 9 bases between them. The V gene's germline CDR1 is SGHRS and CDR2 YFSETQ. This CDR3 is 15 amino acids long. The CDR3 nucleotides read TGCGCCAGCAGCTTGGTACAAGGACTGAACACTGAAGCTTTCTTT. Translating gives CASSLVQGLNTEAFF.

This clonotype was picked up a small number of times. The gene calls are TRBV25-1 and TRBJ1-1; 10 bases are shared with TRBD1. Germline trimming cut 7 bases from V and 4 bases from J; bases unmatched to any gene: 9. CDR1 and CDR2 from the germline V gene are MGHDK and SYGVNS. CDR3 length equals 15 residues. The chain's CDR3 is CASINPGQGGTEAFF. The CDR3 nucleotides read TGTGCCAGCATAAACCCCGGACAGGGGGGCACTGAAGCTTTCTTT.

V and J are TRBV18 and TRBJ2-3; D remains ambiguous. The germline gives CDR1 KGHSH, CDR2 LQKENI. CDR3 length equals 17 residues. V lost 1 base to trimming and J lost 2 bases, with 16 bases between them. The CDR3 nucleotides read TGTGCCAGCTCACCACTGTCCGGCGGAATCAACACAGATACGCAGTATTTT. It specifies CASSPLSGGINTDTQYF.

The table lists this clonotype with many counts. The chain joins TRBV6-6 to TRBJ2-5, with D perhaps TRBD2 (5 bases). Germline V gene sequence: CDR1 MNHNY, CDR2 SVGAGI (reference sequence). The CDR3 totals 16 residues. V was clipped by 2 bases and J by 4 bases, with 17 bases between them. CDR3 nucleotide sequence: TGTGCCAGCAGTTACCCCGGACTGGCTGTGCGAGAGACCCAGTACTTC. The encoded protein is CASSYPGLAVRETQYF.

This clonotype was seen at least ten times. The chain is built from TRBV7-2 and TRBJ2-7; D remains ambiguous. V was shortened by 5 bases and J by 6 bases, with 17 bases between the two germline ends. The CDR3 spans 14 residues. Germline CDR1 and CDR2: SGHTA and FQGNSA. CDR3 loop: CASSLRANSGEQYF. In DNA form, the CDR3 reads TGTGCCAGCAGCCTCCGGGCCAATTCTGGCGAGCAGTACTTC.

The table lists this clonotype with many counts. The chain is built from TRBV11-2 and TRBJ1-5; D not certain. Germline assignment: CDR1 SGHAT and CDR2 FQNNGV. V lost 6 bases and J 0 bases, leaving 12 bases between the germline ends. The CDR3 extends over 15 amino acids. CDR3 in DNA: TGTGCCAGCAGTTTCGGACGGGATAGCAATCAGCCCCAGCATTTT. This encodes CASSFGRDSNQPQHF.

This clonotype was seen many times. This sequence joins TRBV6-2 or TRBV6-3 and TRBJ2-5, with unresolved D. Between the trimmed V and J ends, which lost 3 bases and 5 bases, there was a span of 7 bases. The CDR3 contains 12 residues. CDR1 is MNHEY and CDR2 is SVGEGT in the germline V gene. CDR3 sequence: CASSYSPETQYF. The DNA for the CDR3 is TGTGCCAGCAGTTATTCCCCGGAGACCCAGTACTTC.

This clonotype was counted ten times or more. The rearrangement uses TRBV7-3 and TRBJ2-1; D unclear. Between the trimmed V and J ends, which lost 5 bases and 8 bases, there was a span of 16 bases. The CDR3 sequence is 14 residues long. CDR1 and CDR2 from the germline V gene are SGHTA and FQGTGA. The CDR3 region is CASSPPTGRDEQFF. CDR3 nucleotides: TGTGCCAGCAGCCCGCCGACCGGTCGCGATGAGCAGTTCTTC. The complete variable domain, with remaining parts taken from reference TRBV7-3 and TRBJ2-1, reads GAGVSQTPSNKVTEKGKYVELRCDPISGHTALYWYRQSLGQGPEFLIYFQGTGAADDSGLPNDRFFAVRPEGSVSTLKIQRTERGDSAVYLCASSPPTGRDEQFFGPGTRLTVL.

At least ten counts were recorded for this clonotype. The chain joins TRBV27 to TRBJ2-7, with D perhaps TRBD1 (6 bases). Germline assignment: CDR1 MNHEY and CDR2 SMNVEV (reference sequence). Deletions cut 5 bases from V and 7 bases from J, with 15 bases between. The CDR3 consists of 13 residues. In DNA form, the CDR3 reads TGTGCCAGCAGTCCGACACAGGGTTCAGAGCAGTACTTC. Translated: CASSPTQGSEQYF.

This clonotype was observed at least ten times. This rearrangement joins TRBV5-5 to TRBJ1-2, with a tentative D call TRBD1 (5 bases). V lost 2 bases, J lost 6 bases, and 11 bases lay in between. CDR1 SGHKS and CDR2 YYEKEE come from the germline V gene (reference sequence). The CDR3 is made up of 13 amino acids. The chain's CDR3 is CASSFSGRDGYTF. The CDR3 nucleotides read TGTGCCAGCAGCTTTTCAGGGAGGGATGGCTACACCTTC.

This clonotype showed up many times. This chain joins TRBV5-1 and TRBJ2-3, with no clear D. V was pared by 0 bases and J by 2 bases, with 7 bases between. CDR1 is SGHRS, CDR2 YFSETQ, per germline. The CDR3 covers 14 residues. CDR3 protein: CASSLVANTDTQYF. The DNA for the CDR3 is TGCGCCAGCAGCTTGGTCGCGAACACAGATACGCAGTATTTT.

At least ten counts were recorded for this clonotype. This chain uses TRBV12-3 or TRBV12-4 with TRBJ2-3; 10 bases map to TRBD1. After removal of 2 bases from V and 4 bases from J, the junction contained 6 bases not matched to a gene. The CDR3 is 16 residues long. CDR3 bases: TGTGCCAGCAGTTTACCCTCGGGACAGGGGCCAGATACGCAGTATTTT. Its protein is CASSLPSGQGPDTQYF.

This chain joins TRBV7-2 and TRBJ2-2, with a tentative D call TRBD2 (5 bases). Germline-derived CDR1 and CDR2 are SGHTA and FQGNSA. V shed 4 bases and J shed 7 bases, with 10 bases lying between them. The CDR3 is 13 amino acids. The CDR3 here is CASSSTLVGELFF. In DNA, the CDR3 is TGTGCCAGCAGCTCGACACTAGTCGGGGAGCTGTTTTTT.

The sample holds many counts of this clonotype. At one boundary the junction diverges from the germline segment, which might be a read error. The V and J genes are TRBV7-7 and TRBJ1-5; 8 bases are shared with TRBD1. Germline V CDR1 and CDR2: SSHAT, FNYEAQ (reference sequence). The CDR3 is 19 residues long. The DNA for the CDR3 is TGTGCTAGCAGCTTAGGATCCCGACAGGGGTTATTCAGCAATCAGCCCCAGCATTTT. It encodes CASSLGSRQGLFSNQPQHF.

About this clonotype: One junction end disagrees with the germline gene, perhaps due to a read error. For the CDR3, the DNA is TGTGCCTGCAGCCCCGGAGGGTATGGCTACACCTTC. It encodes CACSPGGYGYTF. V usage is TRBV7-2 and J usage is TRBJ1-2; D is unresolved. The CDR3 is 12 residues long. The germline gives CDR1 SGHTA, CDR2 FQGNSA.

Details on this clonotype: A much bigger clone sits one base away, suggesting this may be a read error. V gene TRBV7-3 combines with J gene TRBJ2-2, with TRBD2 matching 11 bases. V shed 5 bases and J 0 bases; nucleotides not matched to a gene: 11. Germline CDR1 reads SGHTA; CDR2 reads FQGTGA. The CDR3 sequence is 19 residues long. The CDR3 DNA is TGTGCCAGCAGCCCACGAGGACTAGCGGGTTCCGCGAACACCGGGGAGCTGTTTTTT. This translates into CASSPRGLAGSANTGELFF.

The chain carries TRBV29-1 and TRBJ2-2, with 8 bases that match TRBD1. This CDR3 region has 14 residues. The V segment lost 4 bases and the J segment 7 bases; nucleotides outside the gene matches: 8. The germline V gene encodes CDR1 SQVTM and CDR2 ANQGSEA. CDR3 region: CSVVAGGFHGELFF. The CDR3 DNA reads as TGCAGCGTTGTGGCAGGGGGCTTTCACGGGGAGCTGTTTTTT.

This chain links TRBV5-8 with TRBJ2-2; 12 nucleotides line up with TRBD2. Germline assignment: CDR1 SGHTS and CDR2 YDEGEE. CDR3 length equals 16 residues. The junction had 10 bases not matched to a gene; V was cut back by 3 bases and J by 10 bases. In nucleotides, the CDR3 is TGTGCCAGCAGCTCGGTGACTAGCGGGAGTTCTAAGGAGCTGTTTTTT. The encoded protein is CASSSVTSGSSKELFF.

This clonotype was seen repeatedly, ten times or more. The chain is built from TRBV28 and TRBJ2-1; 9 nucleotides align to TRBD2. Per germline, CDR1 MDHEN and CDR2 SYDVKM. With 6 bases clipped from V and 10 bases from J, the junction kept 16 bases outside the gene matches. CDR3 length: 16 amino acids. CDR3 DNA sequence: TGTGCCAGCAGCCCTCTTGACCTGCGGGAGGGCCTCGAGCAGTTCTTC. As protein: CASSPLDLREGLEQFF.

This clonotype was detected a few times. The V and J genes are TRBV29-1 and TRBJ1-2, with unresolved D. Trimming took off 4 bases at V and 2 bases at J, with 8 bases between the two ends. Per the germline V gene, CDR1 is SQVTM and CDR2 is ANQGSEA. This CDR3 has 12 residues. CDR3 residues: CSVAVTNYGYTF. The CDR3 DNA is TGCAGCGTTGCGGTGACAAACTATGGCTACACCTTC.

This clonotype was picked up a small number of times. In DNA, the CDR3 is TGTGCCAGTAGGCCGGGACAGGGACTAGACGAGCAGTACTTC. This codes for CASRPGQGLDEQYF. J is TRBJ2-7 and V is TRBV19; a weak D match, TRBD1 (9 bases). V was cut by 6 bases and J by 5 bases, with 17 bases left in between. The CDR3 consists of 14 residues. Germline loops: CDR1 LNHDA, CDR2 SQIVND (reference sequence).

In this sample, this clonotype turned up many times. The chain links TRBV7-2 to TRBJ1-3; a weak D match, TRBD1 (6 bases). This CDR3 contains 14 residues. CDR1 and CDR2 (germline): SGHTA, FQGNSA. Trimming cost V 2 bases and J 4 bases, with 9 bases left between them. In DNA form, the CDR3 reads TGTGCCAGCAGCTTAACAGGGCTCGGAAACACCATATATTTT. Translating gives CASSLTGLGNTIYF.

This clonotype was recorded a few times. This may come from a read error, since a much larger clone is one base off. CDR3 bases: TGTGCCAGCAGCCAAAACTCTGGAAACACCATATATTTT. Translating gives CASSQNSGNTIYF. The chain has TRBV2 and TRBJ1-3; D is ambiguous. CDR3 size: 13 residues. Per germline, CDR1 SNHLY and CDR2 FYNNEI. Trimming pared 6 bases from V and 0 bases from J, leaving 6 bases between.

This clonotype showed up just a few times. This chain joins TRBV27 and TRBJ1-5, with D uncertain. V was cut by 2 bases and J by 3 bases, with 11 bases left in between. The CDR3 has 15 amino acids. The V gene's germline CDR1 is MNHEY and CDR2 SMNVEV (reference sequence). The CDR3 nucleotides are TGTGCCAGCAGTTTAAGTTTACAGAACAATCAGCCCCAGCATTTT. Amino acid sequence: CASSLSLQNNQPQHF.

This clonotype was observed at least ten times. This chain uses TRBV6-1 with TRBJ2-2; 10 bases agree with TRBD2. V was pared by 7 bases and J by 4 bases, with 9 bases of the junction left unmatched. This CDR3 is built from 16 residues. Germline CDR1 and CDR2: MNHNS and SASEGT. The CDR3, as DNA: TGTGCCAGCATCTTATCTAGCGGGAGTGTCACCGGGGAGCTGTTTTTT. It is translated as CASILSSGSVTGELFF.

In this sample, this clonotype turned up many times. CDR3 sequence: CASSQVHRGNYGYTF. In DNA, the CDR3 is TGTGCCAGCAGCCAAGTTCACAGGGGAAACTATGGCTACACCTTC. This rearrangement joins TRBV3-1 to TRBJ1-2; 7 bases match TRBD1. The germline gives CDR1 LGHDT, CDR2 YNNKEL (reference sequence). V was pared by 1 base and J by 2 bases, with 4 bases of the junction left unmatched. The CDR3 has 15 amino acids.